The entry below gives a single TCR beta chain sequence along with its context. This specimen comes from a study of CDR3 diversity in severe acne. The CDR3 is 17 amino acids. Per the germline V gene, CDR1 is SGHVS and CDR2 is FQNEAQ. V was clipped by 8 bases and J by 1 base, with 18 bases between them. TCRdb reprocessed the PCR reads with MiXCR, giving one entry per CDR3 protein. The table lists 85,000 to 120,000 distinct CDR3 sequences, about half of them singletons. The sequenced material came from blood. This sequence joins TRBV7-8 and TRBJ2-6, with D perhaps assigned TRBD1 or TRBD2 (5 bases each). The receptor's source is a male donor with acne. In DNA, the CDR3 is TGTGCCAGCTATCGGGGCAGGGCCCCTTCTGGGGCCAACGTCCTGACTTTC. Amino acid sequence: CASYRGRAPSGANVLTF.